Presented here are 15 T cell receptor beta chains from one specimen sequenced in a study of blood T cell repertoires in COVID-19. Sequencing was performed with immunoSEQ multiplex PCR; in TCRdb, only in-frame clones are kept and a portion is missing. Of around 63,000 clones listed, around 81% are singletons. The specimen was peripheral blood. The receptors were sampled from a man in his 60s with acute or convalescent COVID-19.

The CDR3 DNA is TGTGCCAGTAGTCCCCGGGACACCGGGGAGCTGTTTTTT. Translating it yields CASSPRDTGELFF. V and J are TRBV19 and TRBJ2-2; D is ambiguous. Germline CDR1 LNHDA, CDR2 SQIVND (reference sequence). The CDR3 is 13 residues long. V was shortened by 5 bases and J by 3 bases, with 7 bases between the two germline ends.

V and J are TRBV29-1 and TRBJ1-1, with unresolved D. V was trimmed by 7 bases and J by 0 bases, leaving 6 bases between them. CDR1 is SQVTM and CDR2 is ANQGSEA in the germline V gene. The CDR3 consists of 11 residues. The CDR3 bases are TGCAGCGCCACACTGAACACTGAAGCTTTCTTT. This translates into CSATLNTEAFF.

This clone was observed a few times. This sequence joins TRBV19 and TRBJ2-3; possible D gene TRBD1, 6 bases. The V gene's germline CDR1 is LNHDA and CDR2 SQIVND (reference sequence). V was trimmed by 5 bases and J by 5 bases, leaving 8 bases between them. The CDR3 covers 12 residues. The CDR3 is CASSPGVDTQYF. The CDR3 DNA sequence: TGTGCCAGTAGTCCAGGGGTAGATACGCAGTATTTT.

This chain joins TRBV10-1 and TRBJ2-7; a weak D match, TRBD1 (5 bases). V shed 1 base and J shed 8 bases, with 15 bases lying between them. The V gene's germline CDR1 is WNHNN and CDR2 SYGVQD (reference sequence). There are 14 residues in the CDR3. As DNA, the CDR3 is TGCGCCAGCAGTGAGTACCAGGGTTCCTCGAAGCAGTACTTC. It yields the protein CASSEYQGSSKQYF.

J is TRBJ2-7 and V is TRBV5-1, with TRBD2 identical over 7 bases. The CDR3 is 14 residues long. Germline loops: CDR1 SGHRS, CDR2 YFSETQ. V shed 2 bases, J shed 2 bases, and the junction held 4 bases outside the gene matches. The CDR3 here is CASSFTAGAYEQYF. The CDR3 bases are TGCGCCAGCAGCTTCACCGCGGGGGCCTACGAGCAGTACTTC.

The gene calls are TRBV10-3 and TRBJ1-5, with TRBD1 as a possible D gene (6 bases). CDR3 length: 12 amino acids. The germline V gene encodes CDR1 ENHRY and CDR2 SYGVKD. Trimming took off 10 bases at V and 7 bases at J, with 14 bases between the two ends. CDR3: CATSRGQQPQHF. The CDR3 DNA sequence: TGTGCCACCTCGAGGGGACAACAGCCCCAGCATTTT.

This clone was seen only a few times. The rearrangement links TRBV10-3 to TRBJ1-5, with 7 bases lining up with TRBD1. J gave up 2 bases and V 0 bases, and 4 bases lay outside the gene matches. The CDR3 loop spans 16 amino acids. Looked up from germline, CDR1 is ENHRY and CDR2 is SYGVKD. This CDR3 is CAISESTRGGNQPQHF. DNA of the CDR3: TGTGCCATCAGTGAGTCAACCAGGGGGGGCAATCAGCCCCAGCATTTT.

The chain carries TRBV12-3 or TRBV12-4 and TRBJ1-2; D is unresolved. Trimming removed 3 bases at V and 4 bases at J, with 9 bases between. The CDR3 consists of 13 residues. Written as DNA, the CDR3 is TGTGCCAGCAGTTTCCGGGTTTCCTATGGCTACACCTTC. This encodes CASSFRVSYGYTF.

V is TRBV4-1 and J is TRBJ1-2, with TRBD1 matching 7 bases. Germline trimming cut 3 bases from V and 3 bases from J; bases unmatched to any gene: 4. CDR1 is MGHRA and CDR2 is YSYEKL in the germline V gene. This CDR3 is 14 amino acids long. CDR3 in DNA: TGCGCCAGCAGCCAGTCGGGACAGTACTATGGCTACACCTTC. This gives the protein CASSQSGQYYGYTF.

The rearrangement uses TRBV18 and TRBJ2-5, with TRBD2 as a possible D gene (6 bases). This CDR3 region has 13 residues. CDR1 and CDR2 (germline): KGHSH, LQKENI. The V end was cut by 4 bases, the J end by 3 bases, with 9 bases between. CDR3 amino acids: CASSQGLEETQYF. As DNA, the CDR3 is TGTGCCAGCTCACAGGGACTCGAAGAGACCCAGTACTTC.

This clone was counted a single time. This chain links TRBV12-3 or TRBV12-4 with TRBJ2-3; 7 positions match TRBD2. J was trimmed by 7 bases and V by 3 bases; bases with no gene match: 1. This CDR3 region has 12 residues. The CDR3 DNA sequence: TGTGCCAGCAGTTTGGGGGGGAATACGCAGTATTTT. Its translation: CASSLGGNTQYF.

V and J are TRBV11-2 and TRBJ2-3; the D gene is possibly TRBD2 (6 bases). CDR1 SGHAT and CDR2 FQNNGV come from the germline V gene. The CDR3 is 15 residues long. V was shortened by 1 base and J by 3 bases, with 11 bases between the two germline ends. CDR3 residues: CASSLVLANTDTQYF. The CDR3 DNA reads TGTGCCAGCAGCTTAGTCCTAGCGAATACAGATACGCAGTATTTT.

To note about this clone: Lacking the conserved final phenylalanine or tryptophan, this CDR3 likely reflects a read error. No DNA is shown, since the ends of the CDR3 on it are uncertain; the CDR3 is the one TCRdb lists. J is TRBJ1-1 and V is TRBV4-2; TRBD1, the table's D call, was not compared with the DNA. Ends included, the CDR3 has 10 residues. The germline gives CDR1 LGHNA, CDR2 YNFKEQ. CDR3 sequence reads: CASSQKGLDD.

This clone appeared many times. The chain is built from TRBV11-2 and TRBJ2-7; 8 bases are shared with TRBD1. V shed 2 bases and J 2 bases; nucleotides not matched to a gene: 2. The CDR3 is 14 residues long. Germline values: CDR1 SGHAT, CDR2 FQNNGV. The CDR3 reads CASSLTQGAYEQYF. In DNA, the CDR3 is TGTGCCAGCAGCTTAACACAGGGGGCCTACGAGCAGTACTTC.

The chain recombines TRBV12-3 or TRBV12-4 with TRBJ2-7; D possibly corresponds to TRBD2 (5 bases). The CDR3 is 12 amino acids. Trimming took 6 bases from V and 4 from J, leaving 10 bases between them. The CDR3 sequence is CASSPGGYEQYF. The DNA for the CDR3 is TGTGCCAGCAGCCCTGGCGGGTACGAGCAGTACTTC.